The T cell receptor (beta chain) described here comes from a study of CD4 and CD8 cells across lung adenocarcinoma regions. TCRdb re-called the PCR reads through MiXCR, storing one row per CDR3 protein. This sample yields roughly 11,000 distinct CDR3 sequences, of which approximately 50% are seen a single time; 30% to 40% belongs to the top ten. With V trimmed by 1 base and J by 0 bases, 8 bases remained unmatched. CDR3 length equals 20 residues. Germline lookup yields CDR1 LGHNA and CDR2 YNFKEQ. The chain joins TRBV4-2 to TRBJ2-4; 14 positions agree with TRBD2. Material: CD8+ T cells from the center of a lung tumor. The receptor was isolated from a female donor with lung adenocarcinoma. The CD4 and CD8 labels of this study may be unreliable. The CDR3 here is CASSQGLAGGRVLAKNIQYF. CDR3 nucleotide sequence: TGTGCCAGCAGCCAAGGACTAGCGGGGGGGAGGGTACTAGCCAAAAACATTCAGTACTTC.